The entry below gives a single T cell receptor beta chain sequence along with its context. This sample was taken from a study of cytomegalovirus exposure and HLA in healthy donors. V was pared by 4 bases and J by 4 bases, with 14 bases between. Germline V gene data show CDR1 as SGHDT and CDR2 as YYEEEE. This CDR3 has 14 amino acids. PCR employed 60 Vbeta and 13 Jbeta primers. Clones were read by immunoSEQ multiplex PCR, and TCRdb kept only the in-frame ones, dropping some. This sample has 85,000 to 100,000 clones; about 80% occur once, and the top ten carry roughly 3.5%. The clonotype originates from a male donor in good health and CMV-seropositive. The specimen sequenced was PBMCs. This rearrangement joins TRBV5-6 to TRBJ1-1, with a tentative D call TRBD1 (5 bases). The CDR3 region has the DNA TGTGCCAGCAGCGGGGATGGGGGGGGCACTGAAGCTTTCTTT. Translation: CASSGDGGGTEAFF.